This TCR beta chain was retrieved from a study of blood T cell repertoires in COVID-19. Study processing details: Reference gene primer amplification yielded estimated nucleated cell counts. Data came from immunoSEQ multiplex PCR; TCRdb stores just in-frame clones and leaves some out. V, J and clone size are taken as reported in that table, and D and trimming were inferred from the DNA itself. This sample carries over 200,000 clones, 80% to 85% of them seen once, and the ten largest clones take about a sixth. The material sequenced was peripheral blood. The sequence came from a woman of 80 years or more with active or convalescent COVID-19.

This CDR3 is CASSYPRQATFISFANEQFF. The CDR3 DNA reads as TGTGCCAGCAGTTACCCGAGACAGGCCACCTTCATCTCCTTTGCCAATGAGCAGTTCTTC. The J gene is TRBJ2-1, the V gene TRBV6-2 or TRBV6-3, with D maybe TRBD1 (6 bases). V lost 2 bases, J lost 6 bases, and 29 bases lay in between. Germline V gene lookup returns CDR1 MNHEY and CDR2 SVGEGT. This CDR3 contains 20 residues.